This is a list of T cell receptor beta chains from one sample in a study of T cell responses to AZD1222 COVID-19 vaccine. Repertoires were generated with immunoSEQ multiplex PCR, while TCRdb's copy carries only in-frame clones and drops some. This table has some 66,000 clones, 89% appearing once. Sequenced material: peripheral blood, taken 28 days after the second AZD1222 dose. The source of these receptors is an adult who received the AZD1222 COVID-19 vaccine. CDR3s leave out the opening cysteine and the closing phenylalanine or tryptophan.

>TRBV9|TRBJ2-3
ASSVEGVARDTQY
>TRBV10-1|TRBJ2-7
ASSDRGLADSYEQY
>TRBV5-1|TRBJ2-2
ASSLGGSTNTGELF
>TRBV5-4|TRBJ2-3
ASRSPSTDTQY
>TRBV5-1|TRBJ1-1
ASRLGTAWLVGTEAF
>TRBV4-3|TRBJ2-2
ASSGEYAGELF
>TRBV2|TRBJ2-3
ASSEVGRERTDTQY
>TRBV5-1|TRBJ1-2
ASSDGQGLYGYT
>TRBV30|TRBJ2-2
AWRGGYASNTGELF
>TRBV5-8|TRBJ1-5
ASSTGGSNQPQH
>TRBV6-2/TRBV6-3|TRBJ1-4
ASSPVTQSNEKLF
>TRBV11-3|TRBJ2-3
ASSLVIDTQY
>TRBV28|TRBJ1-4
ASTASGRGNEKLF
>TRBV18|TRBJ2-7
ASSPGEVGALTYEQY
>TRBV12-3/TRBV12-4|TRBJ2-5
ASTYDSQETQY
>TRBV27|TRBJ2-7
ASTWTHYEQY
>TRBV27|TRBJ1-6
ASSHDRDNSPLH
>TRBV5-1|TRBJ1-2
ASTPDGDYGYT
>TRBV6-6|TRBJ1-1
ASSSGGFEAF
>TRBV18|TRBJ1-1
ASTLQTEAF
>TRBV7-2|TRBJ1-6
ASSLETGGVGSPLH
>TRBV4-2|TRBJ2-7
ASSHGDSSYEQY
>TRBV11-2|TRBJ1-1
ASSLRVTGMGTEAF
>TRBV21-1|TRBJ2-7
ASSKILVAGTLTYEQY
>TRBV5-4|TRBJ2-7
ASSFGDEQY
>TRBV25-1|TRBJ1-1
ASSEYSVAF
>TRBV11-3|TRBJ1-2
ASSTSRGNYGYT
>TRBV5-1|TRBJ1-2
ASSLDTGYGYT
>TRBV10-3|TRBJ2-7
AISNGLAGAYEQY
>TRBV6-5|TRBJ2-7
ASTPNVGTSQQY
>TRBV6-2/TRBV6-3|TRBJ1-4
ASSYSIRPTSGPNEKLF
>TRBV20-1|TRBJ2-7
SAGQGYEQY
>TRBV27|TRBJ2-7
ASSPMTESPYEQY
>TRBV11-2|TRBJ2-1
ASSLVDSNEQF
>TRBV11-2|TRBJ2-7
ASSSMGIIRGGEQY
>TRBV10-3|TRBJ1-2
AITQGYGYT
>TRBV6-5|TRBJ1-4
ASSYQPGATNEKLF
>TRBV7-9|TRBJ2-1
ASISGTSGRAMF
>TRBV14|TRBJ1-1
ASSVTGGGMTEAF
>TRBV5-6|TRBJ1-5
ASFGPISNQPQH
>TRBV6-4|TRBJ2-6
ASSDSSRSGANVLT
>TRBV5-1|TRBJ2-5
ASSPGGQQETQY
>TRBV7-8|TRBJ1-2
ASSLERAPPPGRGGYT
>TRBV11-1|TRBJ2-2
ASSSGTDANTGELF
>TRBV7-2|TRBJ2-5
ASSNSGGGRTQY
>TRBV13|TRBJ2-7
ASSSGRGPYEQY
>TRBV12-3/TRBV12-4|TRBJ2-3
ATRGDTDTQY
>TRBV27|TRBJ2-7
ASSYQGYSYEQY